The 25 T cell receptor beta chains below were found in one sample sequenced in a study of T-cell memory formation after mild COVID-19. TCRdb redid the calling of the 5' RACE reads with MiXCR, one entry per CDR3 protein. The sample has roughly 130,000 distinct CDR3 sequences, about 6.5% seen once. The specimen sequenced was PBMCs or a T cell subset sorted from them (not recorded which). All receptors derive from an adult woman who had mild COVID-19 (a few samples of this study predate the infection). Cell type and time point are not known.

This chain links TRBV7-9 with TRBJ2-3; weak D call: TRBD2 (5 bases). V was pared by 2 bases and J by 1 base, with 10 bases between. CDR1 and CDR2 (germline): SEHNR, FQNEAQ (reference sequence). This CDR3 is built from 15 residues. The CDR3 DNA sequence: TGTGCCAGCAGCTTATTGGGGAGACGCACAGATACGCAGTATTTT. It encodes CASSLLGRRTDTQYF.

This clonotype was picked up many times. The V call is TRBV20-1, the J call TRBJ2-3, with 12 bases matching TRBD2. The CDR3 consists of 14 residues. V trimming: 1 base; J trimming: 9 bases; junction bases outside the gene matches: 5. Germline V CDR1 and CDR2: DFQATT, SNEGSKA (reference sequence). The CDR3: CSARGLAGGRTQYF. The CDR3 DNA is TGCAGTGCTAGAGGCCTAGCGGGGGGGCGAACGCAGTATTTT.

This clonotype was seen ten or more times. The chain carries TRBV5-1 and TRBJ1-5; the D is unclear. V was pared by 4 bases and J by 2 bases, with 13 bases between. CDR3 size: 15 residues. The germline gives CDR1 SGHRS, CDR2 YFSETQ. The chain's CDR3 is CASSPSGDGNQPQHF. In DNA form, the CDR3 reads TGCGCCAGCAGCCCGAGTGGCGATGGCAATCAGCCCCAGCATTTT. The whole variable domain, filled in from reference TRBV5-1 and TRBJ1-5, reads KAGVTQTPRYLIKTRGQQVTLSCSPISGHRSVSWYQQTPGQGLQFLFEYFSETQRNKGNFPGRFSGRQFSNSRSEMNVSTLELGDSALYLCASSPSGDGNQPQHFGDGTRLSIL.

The V call is TRBV6-5, the J call TRBJ2-7; D remains unclear. Germline CDR1 and CDR2: MNHEY and SVGAGI. The CDR3 has 14 amino acids. V lost 0 bases to trimming and J lost 3 bases, with 9 bases between them. Here the CDR3 DNA reads TGTGCCAGCAGTTACTCAGCACTTAACTACGAGCAGTACTTC. Residues: CASSYSALNYEQYF.

CDR3 in amino acids: CASSLLQFRNEKLFF. DNA of the CDR3: TGCGCCAGCAGCTTGCTACAGTTCCGAAATGAAAAACTGTTTTTT. The rearrangement links TRBV5-1 to TRBJ1-4; D remains unclear. The germline CDR1 and CDR2 sequences are SGHRS and YFSETQ. The V end lost 1 base, the J end lost 5 bases, and 12 bases lay between the germline ends. This CDR3 spans 15 amino acids.

At least ten counts were recorded for this clonotype. The rearrangement uses TRBV20-1 and TRBJ2-3; TRBD2 matches at 14 bases. Germline values: CDR1 DFQATT, CDR2 SNEGSKA (reference sequence). The CDR3 contains 18 residues. The V segment lost 4 bases and the J segment 5 bases; nucleotides outside the gene matches: 14. The CDR3 sequence: CSAIGTSGRGATGDTQYF. CDR3 DNA: TGCAGTGCTATAGGGACTAGCGGGAGAGGGGCCACTGGAGATACGCAGTATTTT.

This rearrangement joins TRBV14 to TRBJ2-3; D may be TRBD2 (6 bases). The V gene lost 4 bases and the J gene lost 2 bases, with 16 bases spanning the gap. Looked up from germline, CDR1 is SGHDN and CDR2 is FVKESK. The length of the CDR3 is 16 residues. In DNA, the CDR3 is TGTGCCAGCAGCCTGGGACGGGGGAGGTACACAGATACGCAGTATTTT. It codes for CASSLGRGRYTDTQYF.

The chain joins TRBV24-1 to TRBJ2-1, with TRBD2 identical over 10 bases. V lost 4 bases to trimming and J lost 8 bases; unmatched junction nucleotides: 13. Germline loops: CDR1 KGHDR, CDR2 SFDVKD. CDR3 length: 17 amino acids. The CDR3 DNA follows: TGTGCCACCAGTGAAGGGTTCAGCGGGAGGGCCTCTCATGAGCAGTTCTTC. Protein product: CATSEGFSGRASHEQFF.

This clonotype was counted a few times. This chain links TRBV5-1 with TRBJ2-1, with D uncertain. V dropped 1 base and J dropped 2 bases, with 13 bases sitting between them. Germline CDR1 and CDR2: SGHRS and YFSETQ. This CDR3 comprises 16 residues. The CDR3 loop is CASSLLTGSAYNEQFF. The CDR3 nucleotides read TGCGCCAGCAGCTTGCTCACCGGGTCTGCCTACAATGAGCAGTTCTTC.

The V call is TRBV7-2, the J call TRBJ2-6; D might be TRBD1 (6 bases). Trimming left V 3 bases short and J 0 bases short, with 6 bases between. Germline loops: CDR1 SGHTA, CDR2 FQGNSA. This CDR3 comprises 15 residues. The CDR3 loop reads CASSFRGSGANVLTF. In DNA form, the CDR3 reads TGTGCCAGCAGCTTCAGGGGCTCTGGGGCCAACGTCCTGACTTTC.

The V and J genes are TRBV6-5 and TRBJ2-7, with D unresolved. This CDR3 is 17 amino acids long. Deletions cut 0 bases from V and 2 bases from J, with 17 bases between. The germline CDR1 and CDR2 sequences are MNHEY and SVGAGI. CDR3 residues: CASSYSADGTPPYEQYF. The DNA of the CDR3 is TGTGCCAGCAGTTACTCGGCGGACGGAACACCTCCCTACGAGCAGTACTTC.

This clonotype was seen many times. The chain is built from TRBV7-2 and TRBJ2-5, with D maybe TRBD1 (6 bases). The CDR3 covers 14 residues. V was trimmed by 5 bases and J by 4 bases, leaving 14 bases between them. Germline CDR1 SGHTA, CDR2 FQGNSA. In DNA, the CDR3 is TGTGCCAGCAGCCCCAACGCCAGGGGAGAGACCCAGTACTTC. Its translation is CASSPNARGETQYF.

In this sample, this clonotype turned up many times. This chain joins TRBV18 and TRBJ2-7; D remains unclear. V was clipped by 3 bases and J by 6 bases, with 9 bases between them. The CDR3 totals 12 residues. Germline V gives CDR1 KGHSH, CDR2 LQKENI. The CDR3 loop reads CASSPPSREQYF. The CDR3 coding sequence is TGTGCCAGCTCACCCCCAAGCCGCGAGCAGTACTTC.

CDR3 in DNA: TGTGCCAGCAGTGAGGCGGGGTGGCGAGAGACCCAGTACTTC. As protein: CASSEAGWRETQYF. The chain has TRBV25-1 and TRBJ2-5, with D possibly being TRBD2 (6 bases). Trimming removed 3 bases at V and 4 bases at J, with 12 bases between. This CDR3 spans 14 amino acids. Germline V gene data show CDR1 as MGHDK and CDR2 as SYGVNS.

This clonotype has a handful of counts. The J gene is TRBJ2-3, the V gene TRBV20-1; 8 positions agree with TRBD2. The ends lost 7 bases at V and 4 bases at J; junction bases unmatched: 10. The CDR3 totals 14 residues. CDR1 is DFQATT and CDR2 is SNEGSKA in the germline V gene (reference sequence). In DNA, the CDR3 is TGCAGTGTTCACCCGGGACTAGGCGCAGATACGCAGTATTTT. Translating gives CSVHPGLGADTQYF.

The gene calls are TRBV5-1 and TRBJ2-1; D may be TRBD2 (5 bases). Germline-derived CDR1 and CDR2 are SGHRS and YFSETQ. The length of the CDR3 is 15 residues. V lost 2 bases, J lost 0 bases, and 9 bases lay in between. The CDR3 here is CASSFRDGSYNEQFF. CDR3 sequence (DNA): TGCGCCAGCAGCTTTCGGGATGGCTCCTACAATGAGCAGTTCTTC.

This clonotype appeared many times. V usage is TRBV20-1 and J usage is TRBJ1-4, with no clear D. CDR1 and CDR2 from the germline V gene are DFQATT and SNEGSKA (reference sequence). This CDR3 spans 12 amino acids. The CDR3 region is CSTGRRGEKLFF. The CDR3 DNA reads TGCAGCACGGGCAGGCGAGGTGAAAAACTGTTTTTT.

In the case of this clonotype: The CDR3 carries no conserved terminal phenylalanine or tryptophan, so it likely arises from a read error. The chain is built from TRBV18 and TRBJ1-1; D is possibly TRBD1 (5 bases). The V end was cut by 3 bases, the J end by 7 bases, with 18 bases between. The length of the CDR3 is 15 residues. Germline CDR1 and CDR2: KGHSH and LQKENI. The CDR3 DNA reads TGTGCCAGCTCACCGGCGCCAGGGAACTTAGGTGAAGCTTTCTTA. Translation: CASSPAPGNLGEAFL.

The genes are TRBV12-3 or TRBV12-4 and TRBJ2-7, with 8 bases matching TRBD2. After removal of 2 bases from V and 6 bases from J, the junction contained 0 bases not matched to a gene. CDR3 length equals 12 residues. DNA for the CDR3: TGTGCCAGCAGTTTAACTAGCGGCGAGCAGTACTTC. Its protein is CASSLTSGEQYF.

There are many counts of this clonotype. The gene calls are TRBV11-2 and TRBJ2-5, with D possibly TRBD1 on 6 matching bases. From germline, CDR1 is SGHAT and CDR2 FQNNGV. CDR3 length: 14 residues. V was pared by 2 bases and J by 4 bases, with 11 bases between. The CDR3 coding sequence is TGTGCCAGCAGCTTACCAGGGGTGAGAGAGACCCAGTACTTC. This translates into CASSLPGVRETQYF.

This clonotype has a handful of counts. The J gene is TRBJ2-3, the V gene TRBV20-1; D may be TRBD1 (6 bases). The germline CDR1 and CDR2 sequences are DFQATT and SNEGSKA (reference sequence). CDR3 length equals 15 residues. V gave up 3 bases and J gave up 3 bases, with 16 bases separating them. The CDR3 loop is CSARPKQGYTDTQYF. The CDR3 DNA reads TGCAGTGCTAGGCCTAAACAGGGTTATACAGATACGCAGTATTTT.

This clonotype appeared a few times. This chain uses TRBV7-2 with TRBJ2-5, with 8 bases identical to TRBD1. V lost 4 bases and J lost 2; bases outside the gene matches: 6. Germline CDR1 SGHTA, CDR2 FQGNSA. The CDR3 covers 15 residues. The CDR3 sequence: CASSSRTGIQETQYF. CDR3 DNA sequence: TGTGCCAGCAGCTCCCGGACAGGGATACAAGAGACCCAGTACTTC.

This clonotype was picked up a small number of times. The chain uses TRBV5-5 and TRBJ1-4, with D possibly matching TRBD1 (5 bases). The germline CDR1 and CDR2 sequences are SGHKS and YYEKEE (reference sequence). The CDR3 consists of 13 residues. The ends were cut back, 0 bases at V and 10 bases at J, with 10 bases in the middle. The CDR3 protein is CASSLEWGGKLFF. The CDR3 DNA reads TGTGCCAGCAGCTTGGAGTGGGGGGGAAAACTGTTTTTT.

A few counts support this clonotype. The CDR3 bases are TGTGCCAGTAAGAGGTCCGGGACAGGGAGAAGCAATCAGCCCCAGCATTTT. This sequence encodes CASKRSGTGRSNQPQHF. This chain uses TRBV19 with TRBJ1-5; the match to TRBD1 covers 9 bases. The CDR3 spans 17 residues. The V gene's germline CDR1 is LNHDA and CDR2 SQIVND (reference sequence). After removal of 7 bases from V and 1 base from J, the junction contained 11 bases not matched to a gene.

There are a few counts of this clonotype. This chain uses TRBV5-1 with TRBJ1-6, with D tentatively TRBD1 (5 bases). V was trimmed by 4 bases and J by 9 bases, leaving 20 bases between them. The V gene's germline CDR1 is SGHRS and CDR2 YFSETQ. CDR3 length: 16 residues. The CDR3: CASSQTTVPSGSPLHF. The CDR3 DNA follows: TGCGCCAGCAGCCAGACGACAGTCCCGAGCGGTTCACCCCTCCACTTT.